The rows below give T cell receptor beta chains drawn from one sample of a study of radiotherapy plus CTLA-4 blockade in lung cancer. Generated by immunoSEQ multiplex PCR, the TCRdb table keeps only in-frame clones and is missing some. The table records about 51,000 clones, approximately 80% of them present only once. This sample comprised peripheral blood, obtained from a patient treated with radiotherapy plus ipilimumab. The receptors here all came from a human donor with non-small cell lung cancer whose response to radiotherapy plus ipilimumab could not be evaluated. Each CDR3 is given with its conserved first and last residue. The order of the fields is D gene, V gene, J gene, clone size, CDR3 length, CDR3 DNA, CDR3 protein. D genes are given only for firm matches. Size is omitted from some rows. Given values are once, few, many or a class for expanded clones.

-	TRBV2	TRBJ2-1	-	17	TGTGCCAGCACACCCCAAACTAGCAGAATCCTTTTTGATGAGCAGTTCTTC	CASTPQTSRILFDEQFF
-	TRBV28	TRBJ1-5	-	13	TGTGCCACCGCACGGGGAGTCAATCAGCCCCAGCATTTT	CATARGVNQPQHF
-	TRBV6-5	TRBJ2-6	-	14	TGTGCCAGCCGCAGGGGTTCTGGGGCCAACGTCCTGACTTTC	CASRRGSGANVLTF
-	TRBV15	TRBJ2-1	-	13	TGTGCCACCAGCAGGGACAGATACAATGAGCAGTTCTTC	CATSRDRYNEQFF
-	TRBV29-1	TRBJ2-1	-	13	TGCAGCTCAGACAGTAACGTCTACAATGAGCAGTTCTTC	CSSDSNVYNEQFF
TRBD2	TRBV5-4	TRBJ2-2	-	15	TGTGCCAGCAGCTCTTGGCGGGGGGGAGACGGGGAGCTGTTTTTT	CASSSWRGGDGELFF
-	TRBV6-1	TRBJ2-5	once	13	TGTGCCAGCGGCCTGGTTCTGCAAGAGACCCAGTACTTC	CASGLVLQETQYF
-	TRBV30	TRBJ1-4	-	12	TGTGCCTGGAAGCGGGCTAATGAAAAACTGTTTTTT	CAWKRANEKLFF
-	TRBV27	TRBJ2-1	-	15	TGTGCCAGCAGTCTCCGGGACTCGAGACACAATGAGCAGTTCTTC	CASSLRDSRHNEQFF
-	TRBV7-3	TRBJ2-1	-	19	TGTGCCAGCAGCTTAACGGCTCTTACAGAACCCAGCTCCTACAATGAGCAGTTCTTC	CASSLTALTEPSSYNEQFF
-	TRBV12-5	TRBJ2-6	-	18	TGTGCTAGTGGTTTGGTAAGATTCGGGGGGCACGGGGCCAACGTCCTGACTTTC	CASGLVRFGGHGANVLTF
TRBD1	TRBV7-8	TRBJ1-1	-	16	TGTGCCAGCAGGACTGGGACAGGCGGGGGGAACACTGAAGCTTTCTTT	CASRTGTGGGNTEAFF
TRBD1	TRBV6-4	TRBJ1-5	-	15	TGTGCCAACACGACAAGGACAGGGATCGATCATCCCCAGCATTTT	CANTTRTGIDHPQHF
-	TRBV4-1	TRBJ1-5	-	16	TGCGCCAGCAGCCAAGGGGCGATGAAGAGCAATCAGCCCCAGCATTTT	CASSQGAMKSNQPQHF
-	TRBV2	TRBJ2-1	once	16	TGTGCCAGCACCCGGATTAGAGGGATTAGCTACAATGAGCAGTTCTTC	CASTRIRGISYNEQFF
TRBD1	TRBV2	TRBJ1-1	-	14	TGTGCCAGCAGCACAGGGGGCCATAGCACTGAAGCTTTCTTT	CASSTGGHSTEAFF
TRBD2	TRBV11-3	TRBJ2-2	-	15	TGTGCCAGCAGCTTTGGCGGGGGGCGAACCGGGGAGCTGTTTTTT	CASSFGGGRTGELFF
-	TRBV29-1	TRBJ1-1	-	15	TGCAGCGTCACACATGTACCGGGGGGCAACACTGAAGCTTTCTTT	CSVTHVPGGNTEAFF
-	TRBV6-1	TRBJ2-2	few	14	TGTGCCAGCAGTGAACTTGGGCATTCCGGGGAGCTGTTTTTT	CASSELGHSGELFF
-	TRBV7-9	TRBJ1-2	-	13	TGTGCCAGCAGCTTTCAGGGAAAGTATGGCTACACCTTC	CASSFQGKYGYTF
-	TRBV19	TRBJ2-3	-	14	TGTGCCAGCCGTCCCCAGGGGAACACAGATACGCAGTATTTT	CASRPQGNTDTQYF
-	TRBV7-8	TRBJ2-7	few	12	TGTGCCAGCAGCTCCATTTCCTACGAGCAGTACTTC	CASSSISYEQYF
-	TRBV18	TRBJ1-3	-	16	TGTGCCAGCTCACCATGGACAGCGGACTCTGGAAACACCATATATTTT	CASSPWTADSGNTIYF
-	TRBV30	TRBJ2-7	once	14	TGTGCCTGGGGAGGGGCAGGGAGCTCCTACGAGCAGTACTTC	CAWGGAGSSYEQYF
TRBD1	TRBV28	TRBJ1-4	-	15	TGTGCCAGCAGTTTCCAGGGGGTAACTAATGAAAAACTGTTTTTT	CASSFQGVTNEKLFF
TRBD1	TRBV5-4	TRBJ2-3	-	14	TGTGCCAGCAGCCCAGGACAGGGGACAGATACGCAGTATTTT	CASSPGQGTDTQYF
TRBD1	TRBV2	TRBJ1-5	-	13	TGTGCCAGCACCGGGACAGGGAGTCAGCCCCAGCATTTT	CASTGTGSQPQHF
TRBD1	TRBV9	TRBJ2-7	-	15	TGTGCCAGCAGCGTAGGGGGACAGGTGACATACGAGCAGTACTTC	CASSVGGQVTYEQYF
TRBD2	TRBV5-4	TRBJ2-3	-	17	TGTGCCAGCAGCACCGGGACTAGCGGGGGGTACACAGATACGCAGTATTTT	CASSTGTSGGYTDTQYF
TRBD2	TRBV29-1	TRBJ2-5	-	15	TGCAGCGTTCGCCTCGGGACTAGCGGGGGGGCCGACCAGTACTTC	CSVRLGTSGGADQYF
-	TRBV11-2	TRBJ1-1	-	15	TGTGCCAGCAGCTCTTCCCGTGGCAGGGCCTCCGAAGCTTTCTTT	CASSSSRGRASEAFF
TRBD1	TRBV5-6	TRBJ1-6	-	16	TGTGCCAGCAGCTTGGACAGGGGAAAATATAATTCACCCCTCCACTTT	CASSLDRGKYNSPLHF
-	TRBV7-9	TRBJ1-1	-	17	TGTGCCAGCAGCTTGGGCAGGGAAATGGTCGGGAACACTGAAGCTTTCTTT	CASSLGREMVGNTEAFF
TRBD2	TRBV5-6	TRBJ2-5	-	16	TGTGCCAGCAGTTGGACTAGCGGGAACCCGGTGGAGACCCAGTACTTC	CASSWTSGNPVETQYF
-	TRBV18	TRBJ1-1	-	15	TGTGCCAGCTCACCTCGATCGACAGGGAACACTGAAGCTTTCTTT	CASSPRSTGNTEAFF
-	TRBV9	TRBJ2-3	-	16	TGTGCCAGCAGCGTCGAGCGGACTGCTAGCACAGATACGCAGTATTTT	CASSVERTASTDTQYF
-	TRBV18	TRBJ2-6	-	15	TGTGCCAGCTCACCACGGAGCTCTGGGGCCAACGTCCTGACTTTC	CASSPRSSGANVLTF
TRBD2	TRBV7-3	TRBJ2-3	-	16	TGTGCCAGCAGCTTGCTCAGCGGGGGGGAAGGGCTAACGCAGTATTTT	CASSLLSGGEGLTQYF
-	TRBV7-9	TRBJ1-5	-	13	TGTGCCAGCAGCCTTAGTCAGGGGAGGCCCCAGCATTTT	CASSLSQGRPQHF
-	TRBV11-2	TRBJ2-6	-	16	TGTGCCAGCAGCTTAGTGAGACACTCTGGGGCCAACGTCCTGACTTTC	CASSLVRHSGANVLTF
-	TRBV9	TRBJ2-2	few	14	TGTGCCAGCAGAAGAGGGGGGGACACCGGGGAGCTGTTTTTT	CASRRGGDTGELFF
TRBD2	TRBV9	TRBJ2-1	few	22	TGTGCCAGCAGCGTAGTACCCAGGTCGGCCGGGACTAGCGGGGGGCGGTACAATGAGCAGTTCTTC	CASSVVPRSAGTSGGRYNEQFF
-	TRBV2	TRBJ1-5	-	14	TGTGCCAGCAGACAAGCGGGGAGCAGTCAGCCCCAGCATTTT	CASRQAGSSQPQHF
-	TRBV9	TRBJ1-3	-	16	TGTGCCAGCAGCGCCGAACAGGGTTCTACTGGAAACACCATATATTTT	CASSAEQGSTGNTIYF
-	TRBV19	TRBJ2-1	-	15	TGTGCCAGTAGTATAGTCGTCAGCTCCTACAATGAGCAGTTCTTC	CASSIVVSSYNEQFF
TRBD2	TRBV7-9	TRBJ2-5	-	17	TGTGCCAGCAGCGAAGGACTAGCGGGGGGAGGGCAAGAGACCCAGTACTTC	CASSEGLAGGGQETQYF
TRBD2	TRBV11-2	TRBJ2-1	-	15	TGTGCCAGCAGCTTTCGGCGGGGGGACGTTAATGAGCAGTTCTTC	CASSFRRGDVNEQFF
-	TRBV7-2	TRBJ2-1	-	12	TGTGCCAGCACCTCTAGCTGGAATGAGCAGTTCTTC	CASTSSWNEQFF
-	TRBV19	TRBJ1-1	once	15	TGTGCCAGTAGTATAGGCCCGGGTTCGAACACTGAAGCTTTCTTT	CASSIGPGSNTEAFF
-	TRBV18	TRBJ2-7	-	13	TGTGCCAGCTCACCAGAAGGGGCCTACGAGCAGTACTTC	CASSPEGAYEQYF
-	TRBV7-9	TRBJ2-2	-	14	TGTGCCAGCAGTATCACAGGGAACACCGGGGAGCTGTTTTTT	CASSITGNTGELFF
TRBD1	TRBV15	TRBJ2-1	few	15	TGTGCCACCAGCACCAGGACAGGGGCGATGAATGAGCAGTTCTTC	CATSTRTGAMNEQFF
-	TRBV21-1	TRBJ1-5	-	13	TGTGCCAGCAGCCCAGGGTGCGGGGAGCCCCAGCATTTT	CASSPGCGEPQHF